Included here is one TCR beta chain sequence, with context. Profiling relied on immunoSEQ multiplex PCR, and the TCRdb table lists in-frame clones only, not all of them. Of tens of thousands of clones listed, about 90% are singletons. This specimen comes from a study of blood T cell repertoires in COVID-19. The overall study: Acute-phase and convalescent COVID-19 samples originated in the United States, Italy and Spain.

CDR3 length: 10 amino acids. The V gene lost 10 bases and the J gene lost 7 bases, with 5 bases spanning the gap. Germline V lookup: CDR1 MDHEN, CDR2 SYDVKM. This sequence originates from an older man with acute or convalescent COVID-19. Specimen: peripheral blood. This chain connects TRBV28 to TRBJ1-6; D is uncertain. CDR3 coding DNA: TGTGCCACCGGGAATTCACCCCTCCACTTT. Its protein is CATGNSPLHF.